This T cell receptor beta chain was identified in a study of cytomegalovirus exposure and HLA in healthy donors. In the case of this clone: The antigen remains undetermined.

PCR amplification relied on 60 Vbeta primers (plus 13 Jbeta primers). Profiling relied on immunoSEQ multiplex PCR, and the TCRdb table lists in-frame clones only, not all of them. The data show about 130,000 clones, with approximately 78% seen just once and just over 8% held by the top ten. V dropped 0 bases and J dropped 5 bases, with 6 bases sitting between them. Germline loops: CDR1 SGDLS, CDR2 YYNGEE. The CDR3 totals 13 residues. Notes on the study in general: The availability of immune exposure information extended only to CMV serostatus.

The chain joins TRBV9 to TRBJ2-1; D gene unclear. Sequenced: PBMCs. The receptor was derived from a woman in her forties or fifties in good health and CMV-seropositive. CDR3 sequence (DNA): TGTGCCAGCAGCGTAGTCGGAGACAATGAGCAGTTCTTC. It translates to CASSVVGDNEQFF.